The T cell receptor beta chain under discussion was sequenced for a study of cytomegalovirus exposure and HLA in healthy donors. Study background: Earlier work reported some 110 million unique TCR beta sequences from about 170 million T cells.

Study-wide findings and caveats: The study assumed roughly uniform donor sequencing depth for presence/absence analyses. There was a cluster of highly shared sequence variants that was likely a sequencing artifact.

PCR amplification relied on 60 Vbeta primers (plus 13 Jbeta primers). TCRdb keeps only in-frame clones here, not all; method: immunoSEQ multiplex PCR. This table has around 150,000 clones, around four fifths appearing once. This clone was picked up a small number of times. The antigen is unknown. This CDR3 is 15 amino acids long. The J segment lost 4 bases and the V segment lost 3 bases, leaving 3 bases of the junction unmatched. Germline values: CDR1 ENHRY, CDR2 SYGVKD. This receptor was obtained from a man in his forties or fifties in good health and CMV-seronegative. The chain recombines TRBV10-3 with TRBJ1-5, with 10 positions matching TRBD1. Sequences were obtained from PBMCs. DNA for the CDR3: TGTGCCATCAGTGAAAGGACAGGGGGTAATCAGCCCCAGCATTTT. This gives the protein CAISERTGGNQPQHF.